Each of the 27 T cell receptor beta chains below was sequenced from the same sample in a study of cytomegalovirus exposure and HLA in healthy donors. With 60 Vbeta and 13 Jbeta primers, the PCR was carried out. Sequenced by immunoSEQ multiplex PCR; TCRdb stores in-frame clones only, minus some. This sample carries about 87,000 clones, nearly 80% of them seen once, and the ten largest clones take around 3.8%. The source material was PBMCs. These receptors were collected from a woman in her forties in good health and CMV-seronegative.

This chain joins TRBV7-2 and TRBJ2-1; 7 nucleotides line up with TRBD1. The CDR3 length is 14 residues. Germline CDR1 reads SGHTA; CDR2 reads FQGNSA. Trimming at V came to 7 bases and at J to 0 bases, leaving 3 bases not matched to a gene. The CDR3, as DNA: TGTGCCAGCAAACAGGGGTCCTCCTACAATGAGCAGTTCTTC. The encoded protein is CASKQGSSYNEQFF.

V and J are TRBV7-2 and TRBJ2-6; a possible D gene is TRBD2 (5 bases). Germline CDR1 reads SGHTA; CDR2 reads FQGNSA. This CDR3 comprises 15 residues. V lost 1 base to trimming and J lost 1 base, with 5 bases between them. The CDR3 sequence is CASSLGGSGANVLTF. The CDR3 bases are TGTGCCAGCAGCTTAGGAGGGTCTGGGGCCAACGTCCTGACTTTC.

The genes are TRBV19 and TRBJ1-2, with 7 bases aligning to TRBD1. After removal of 2 bases from V and 7 bases from J, the junction contained 4 bases not matched to a gene. Looked up from germline, CDR1 is LNHDA and CDR2 is SQIVND (reference sequence). CDR3 length: 13 amino acids. The CDR3 DNA follows: TGTGCCAGTAGTATATCGACAGGGTTTGGCTACACCTTC. Protein sequence: CASSISTGFGYTF.

The rearrangement uses TRBV25-1 and TRBJ1-4; 9 bases map to TRBD1. Germline lookup yields CDR1 MGHDK and CDR2 SYGVNS. Unmatched junction bases numbered 6, after V lost 2 bases and J lost 2 bases. The CDR3 is 17 residues long. CDR3 sequence reads: CASSEGGTGFTNEKLFF. For the CDR3, the DNA is TGTGCCAGCAGTGAAGGCGGGACAGGGTTCACTAATGAAAAACTGTTTTTT.

This clone appeared a few times. This chain uses TRBV30 with TRBJ1-1, with D possibly TRBD1 on 6 matching bases. Per the germline V gene, CDR1 is GTSNPN and CDR2 is SVGIG (reference sequence). CDR3 length: 15 amino acids. Trimming shortened V by 0 bases and J by 1 base, and 12 bases separated the two germline ends. CDR3 DNA sequence: TGTGCCTGGAGTGTACGTTGGGGGCAGAACACTGAAGCTTTCTTT. Translated, it gives CAWSVRWGQNTEAFF.

The gene calls are TRBV4-2 and TRBJ1-1; the match to TRBD1 covers 7 bases. The CDR3 length is 14 residues. Germline-derived CDR1 and CDR2 are LGHNA and YNFKEQ. J was trimmed by 10 bases and V by 3 bases; bases with no gene match: 11. The CDR3 sequence: CASSQIDRDRGAFF. The CDR3 DNA reads TGTGCCAGCAGCCAGATAGACAGGGATCGAGGAGCTTTCTTT.

The chain joins TRBV4-3 to TRBJ1-5; 11 bases agree with TRBD1. Trimming took 1 base from V and 3 from J; bases not matched to a gene: 2. Germline V CDR1 and CDR2: LGHNA, YSLEER. CDR3 length: 16 amino acids. The chain's CDR3 is CASSQGGQGDNQPQHF. Here the CDR3 DNA reads TGCGCCAGCAGCCAAGGGGGACAGGGGGACAATCAGCCCCAGCATTTT.

The chain joins TRBV29-1 to TRBJ2-7, with 8 bases aligning to TRBD1. The CDR3 runs to 16 residues. The trim removed 0 bases at V and 1 base at J, leaving 8 bases unmatched. From germline, CDR1 is SQVTM and CDR2 ANQGSEA. The CDR3 region is CSVEDGGTGSSYEQYF. The CDR3, as DNA: TGCAGCGTTGAAGATGGAGGGACAGGTTCGTCCTACGAGCAGTACTTC.

The chain couples TRBV5-1 to TRBJ2-1, with TRBD1 matching 8 bases. V dropped 5 bases and J dropped 8; count of bases not matched to a gene: 6. Per the germline V gene, CDR1 is SGHRS and CDR2 is YFSETQ. CDR3 length equals 13 residues. The CDR3, as DNA: TGCGCCAGCAGGGGACAGGAGGTGGATGAGCAGTTCTTC. It codes for CASRGQEVDEQFF.

This clone is a singleton in its sample. The chain uses TRBV18 and TRBJ1-2; 9 bases map to TRBD1. V was pared by 5 bases and J by 8 bases, with 9 bases of the junction left unmatched. This CDR3 region has 14 residues. Germline V gene lookup returns CDR1 KGHSH and CDR2 LQKENI. DNA for the CDR3: TGTGCCAGCTCAGCGGGACAGGGTAGTGGCGGCTACACCTTC. Protein: CASSAGQGSGGYTF. The full variable domain, completed using reference TRBV18 and TRBJ1-2, is NAGVMQNPRHLVRRRGQEARLRCSPMKGHSHVYWYRQLPEEGLKFMVYLQKENIIDESGMPKERFSAEFPKEGPSILRIQQVVRGDSAAYFCASSAGQGSGGYTFGSGTRLTVV.

The V call is TRBV7-6, the J call TRBJ1-4; 9 bases are shared with TRBD1. J gave up 7 bases and V 5 bases, and 8 bases lay outside the gene matches. This CDR3 has 15 amino acids. Per germline, CDR1 SGHVS and CDR2 FNYEAQ. The CDR3 bases are TGTGCCAGCAGCCCTCGGACAGGGGCCATTGAAAAACTGTTTTTT. Protein sequence: CASSPRTGAIEKLFF.

The rearrangement uses TRBV4-1 and TRBJ2-5; 9 nucleotides agree with TRBD2. The ends lost 1 base at V and 3 bases at J; junction bases unmatched: 12. The CDR3 spans 18 residues. Germline V gene lookup returns CDR1 MGHRA and CDR2 YSYEKL. CDR3 nucleotide sequence: TGCGCCAGCAGCCAAGTTGGGCGGGGGGGCCTTCGGGAAGAGACCCAGTACTTC. It translates to CASSQVGRGGLREETQYF.

The genes are TRBV6-1 and TRBJ2-7, with D possibly being TRBD1 (6 bases). This CDR3 has 14 amino acids. In germline, CDR1 is MNHNS, CDR2 SASEGT. V was trimmed by 7 bases and J by 1 base, leaving 14 bases between them. The CDR3 sequence is CASTGTKTSYEQYF. In DNA, the CDR3 is TGTGCCAGCACCGGGACAAAAACATCCTACGAGCAGTACTTC.

The V and J genes are TRBV6-5 and TRBJ2-7; D is ambiguous. The CDR3 has 12 amino acids. V lost 8 bases to trimming and J lost 1 base, with 9 bases between them. Germline CDR1 MNHEY, CDR2 SVGAGI. The CDR3 DNA follows: TGTGCCAGCCGAGGAAATTCCTACGAGCAGTACTTC. Residues: CASRGNSYEQYF.

This clone occurred once. The V call is TRBV7-9, the J call TRBJ2-5, with D uncertain. The better agreement between TRBJ2-7 and the DNA end casts doubt on the J call. The CDR3 loop spans 14 amino acids. From germline, CDR1 is SEHNR and CDR2 FQNEAQ (reference sequence). In DNA form, the CDR3 reads TGTGCCAGCAGCTTCGAGTCAGCCTACTACGAGCAGTACTTC. Translating it yields CASSFESAYYEQYF.

The V gene is TRBV7-8, the J gene TRBJ2-1, with a tentative D call TRBD2 (5 bases). V was shortened by 1 base and J by 3 bases, with 13 bases between the two germline ends. Germline V gene lookup returns CDR1 SGHVS and CDR2 FQNEAQ. This CDR3 spans 16 amino acids. CDR3 sequence reads: CASSLVTGSIYNEQFF. The CDR3 DNA follows: TGTGCCAGCAGCTTAGTAACGGGGTCAATCTACAATGAGCAGTTCTTC.

This rearrangement joins TRBV28 to TRBJ2-7; D uncertain. Per germline, CDR1 MDHEN and CDR2 SYDVKM. This CDR3 spans 13 amino acids. V gave up 5 bases and J gave up 0 bases, with 8 bases separating them. The CDR3, as DNA: TGTGCCAGCAGTCCCGGTCCCTCCTACGAGCAGTACTTC. This gives the protein CASSPGPSYEQYF.

Comment on this clone: Compared with germline, one end of the junction differs, possibly owing to a read error. The chain links TRBV29-1 to TRBJ2-3, with a weak D call TRBD2 (5 bases). Germline V gives CDR1 SQVTM, CDR2 ANQGSEA. The CDR3 consists of 12 residues. The chain's CDR3 is CSVEGPGDTQYF. Here the CDR3 DNA reads TGCAGCGTAGAAGGGCCGGGGGATACGCAGTATTTT.

The chain couples TRBV18 to TRBJ2-3; 11 bases agree with TRBD2. CDR1 and CDR2 (germline): KGHSH, LQKENI. The CDR3 has 15 amino acids. After removal of 5 bases from V and 4 bases from J, the junction contained 5 bases not matched to a gene. The CDR3 here is CASSAGLAAPDTQYF. CDR3 DNA sequence: TGTGCCAGCTCAGCGGGACTAGCGGCCCCAGATACGCAGTATTTT.

The V call is TRBV18, the J call TRBJ1-5; 9 positions agree with TRBD1. Germline V lookup: CDR1 KGHSH, CDR2 LQKENI. CDR3 length: 17 residues. The junction had 6 bases not matched to a gene; V was cut back by 3 bases and J by 0 bases. The CDR3 here is CASSPGQGRYSNQPQHF. The CDR3 DNA sequence: TGTGCCAGCTCACCGGGACAGGGTCGATATAGCAATCAGCCCCAGCATTTT.

This clone was detected only once. The chain combines TRBV9 with TRBJ1-1, with D unclear. Trimming removed 3 bases at V and 0 bases at J, with 6 bases between. Looked up from germline, CDR1 is SGDLS and CDR2 is YYNGEE. CDR3 length: 13 amino acids. CDR3 sequence reads: CASSATLNTEAFF. CDR3 nucleotide sequence: TGTGCCAGCAGCGCCACATTGAACACTGAAGCTTTCTTT.

The chain combines TRBV7-9 with TRBJ2-7, with a possible D match to TRBD2 (6 bases). The germline V gene encodes CDR1 SEHNR and CDR2 FQNEAQ (reference sequence). This CDR3 is built from 12 residues. V lost 5 bases and J 6 bases, leaving 11 bases between the germline ends. DNA for the CDR3: TGTGCCAGCAGCGTAGTCGGGAGCGAGCAGTACTTC. This encodes CASSVVGSEQYF.

This clone has just a few counts. CDR3 sequence: CASSSLGGMNTGELFF. For the CDR3, the DNA is TGTGCCAGCAGCTCCCTGGGAGGGATGAACACCGGGGAGCTGTTTTTT. This chain connects TRBV7-3 to TRBJ2-2, with 7 bases lining up with TRBD2. The CDR3 covers 16 residues. Losses at the gene ends were 4 bases for V and 1 base for J; bases not matched to a gene: 6. Looked up from germline, CDR1 is SGHTA and CDR2 is FQGTGA.

The chain links TRBV6-4 to TRBJ1-2; D gene uncertain. Trimming took off 0 bases at V and 7 bases at J, with 9 bases between the two ends. CDR1 is MRHNA, CDR2 SNTAGT, per germline. The CDR3 extends over 13 amino acids. The CDR3 here is CASSDSRVGGYTF. The DNA for the CDR3 is TGTGCCAGCAGTGACTCACGGGTTGGTGGCTACACCTTC.

V gene TRBV7-2 combines with J gene TRBJ2-5; D possibly corresponds to TRBD1 (6 bases). Germline CDR1 reads SGHTA; CDR2 reads FQGNSA. The V and J ends lost 5 bases and 0 bases respectively, with 10 bases between them. CDR3 length: 14 residues. The CDR3 sequence: CASSRQADQETQYF. In DNA form, the CDR3 reads TGTGCCAGCAGCAGACAGGCGGACCAAGAGACCCAGTACTTC.

The rearrangement uses TRBV19 and TRBJ2-1; 12 bases agree with TRBD1. The CDR3 consists of 15 residues. V shed 5 bases, J shed 7 bases, and the junction held 6 bases outside the gene matches. CDR1 and CDR2 (germline): LNHDA, SQIVND (reference sequence). The CDR3 spells CASSEGQGALNEQFF. The CDR3 nucleotides are TGTGCCAGTAGTGAGGGACAGGGGGCGCTTAATGAGCAGTTCTTC.

J is TRBJ1-3 and V is TRBV15; D unresolved. Germline CDR1 reads LNHNV; CDR2 reads YYDKDF (reference sequence). The CDR3 is 14 amino acids. Trimming left V 1 base short and J 0 bases short, with 4 bases between. This CDR3 is CATSRGDSGNTIYF. In DNA form, the CDR3 reads TGTGCCACCAGCAGAGGAGACTCTGGAAACACCATATATTTT.